Below are 4 T cell receptor beta chains sequenced from a single sample in a study of T cells in Graves' hyperthyroidism and ophthalmopathy. TCR beta CDR3 region amplification was performed from RNA transcripts. The HTBI primer set drove a first-round RT-PCR of the TCR CDR3. MiXCR was run by TCRdb on the multiplex PCR reads, yielding one entry per CDR3 protein. The repertoire has 550,000 to 650,000 distinct CDR3 sequences, 14% of them found once; the top ten carry roughly 13%. The specimen was blood. The receptors stem from a woman in her 40s with Graves' hyperthyroidism.

There are many counts of this clonotype. The chain employs TRBV28 and TRBJ2-7, with 8 bases that match TRBD2. Losses at the gene ends were 7 bases for V and 4 bases for J; bases not matched to a gene: 6. Germline V gene lookup returns CDR1 MDHEN and CDR2 SYDVKM. The CDR3 covers 13 residues. The CDR3 nucleotides read TGTGCCAGCATGGCGGGAGGAAGGTACGAGCAGTACTTC. Its protein product is CASMAGGRYEQYF.

This chain joins TRBV5-1 and TRBJ2-2; a weak D match, TRBD1 (5 bases). Trimming took off 0 bases at V and 3 bases at J, with 12 bases between the two ends. CDR1 SGHRS and CDR2 YFSETQ come from the germline V gene. The CDR3 runs to 16 residues. The CDR3 DNA sequence: TGCGCCAGCAGCTTGGGACCGATAGGGGACACCGGGGAGCTGTTTTTT. Amino acid sequence: CASSLGPIGDTGELFF.

This clonotype has just a few counts. V gene TRBV27 combines with J gene TRBJ1-6; D remains ambiguous. V gave up 5 bases and J gave up 3 bases, with 17 bases separating them. The germline V gene encodes CDR1 MNHEY and CDR2 SMNVEV (reference sequence). The CDR3 extends over 17 amino acids. CDR3 in DNA: TGTGCCAGCAGTCCCCGAGCGGGTAAAGACTATAATTCACCCCTCCACTTT. This sequence encodes CASSPRAGKDYNSPLHF.

Ten or more counts support this clonotype. The V and J genes are TRBV12-5 and TRBJ2-5, with D possibly being TRBD1 or TRBD2 (5 bases each). V was trimmed by 6 bases and J by 0 bases, leaving 11 bases between them. There are 14 residues in the CDR3. Germline lookup yields CDR1 LGHNT and CDR2 FRNRAP. CDR3 coding DNA: TGTGCTAGTGGGACCCCGGGACACCAAGAGACCCAGTACTTC. Protein product: CASGTPGHQETQYF.